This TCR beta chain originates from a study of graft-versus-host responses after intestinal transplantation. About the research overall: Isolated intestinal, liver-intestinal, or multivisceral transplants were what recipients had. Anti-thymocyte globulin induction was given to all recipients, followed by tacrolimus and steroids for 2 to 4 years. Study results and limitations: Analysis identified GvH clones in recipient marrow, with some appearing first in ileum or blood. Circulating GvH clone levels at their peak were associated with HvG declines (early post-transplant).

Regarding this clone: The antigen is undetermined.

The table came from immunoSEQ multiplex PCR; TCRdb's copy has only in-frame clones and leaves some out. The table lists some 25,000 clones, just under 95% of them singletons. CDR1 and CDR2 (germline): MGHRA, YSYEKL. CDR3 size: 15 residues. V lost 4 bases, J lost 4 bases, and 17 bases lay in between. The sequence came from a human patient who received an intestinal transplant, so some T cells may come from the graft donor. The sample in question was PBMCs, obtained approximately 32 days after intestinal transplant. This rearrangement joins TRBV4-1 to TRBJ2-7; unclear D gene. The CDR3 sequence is CASSLQPSSEYEQYF. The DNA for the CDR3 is TGCGCCAGCAGCCTTCAACCAAGCTCTGAATACGAGCAGTACTTC.